The next 15 T cell receptor beta chains were all read from a single sample in a study of blood T cell repertoires in COVID-19. Method: immunoSEQ multiplex PCR; TCRdb's copy keeps in-frame clones and lacks some. The sample has approximately 180,000 clones; 75% to 90% are singletons. What was sequenced was peripheral blood. Receptors originate from a woman aged 40 to 50 with COVID-19, enrolled during active disease.

DNA of the CDR3: TGCAGCGCCGGGACAGGGAGGAATTCACCCCTCCACTTT. This gives the protein CSAGTGRNSPLHF. The chain joins TRBV29-1 to TRBJ1-6; 9 nucleotides agree with TRBD1. Germline assignment: CDR1 SQVTM and CDR2 ANQGSEA. The CDR3 length is 13 residues. Trimming at V came to 7 bases and at J to 7 bases, leaving 5 bases not matched to a gene.

The genes are TRBV6-6 and TRBJ1-1, with D uncertain. The CDR3 has 11 amino acids. CDR1 MNHNY and CDR2 SVGAGI come from the germline V gene (reference sequence). V was cut by 5 bases and J by 7 bases, with 8 bases left in between. The CDR3 reads CASSPRGEAFF. In DNA form, the CDR3 reads TGTGCCAGCAGTCCGCGGGGTGAAGCTTTCTTT.

This clone was counted a single time. The chain has TRBV29-1 and TRBJ2-7, with 11 bases matching TRBD2. The CDR3 loop spans 14 amino acids. Germline CDR1 is SQVTM and CDR2 is ANQGSEA. V shed 4 bases, J shed 4 bases, and the junction held 6 bases outside the gene matches. CDR3 bases: TGCAGCGTTGTTTGGCTAGCGGGAGGTTACGAGCAGTACTTC. Its protein is CSVVWLAGGYEQYF.

The V call is TRBV6-5, the J call TRBJ2-1; 7 bases line up with TRBD1. CDR1 is MNHEY and CDR2 is SVGAGI in the germline V gene. V shed 0 bases and J 3 bases; nucleotides not matched to a gene: 2. The CDR3 is 15 amino acids. The CDR3 protein is CASSYSRTGYNEQFF. In DNA, the CDR3 is TGTGCCAGCAGTTACTCTCGGACAGGCTACAATGAGCAGTTCTTC.

This clone was counted between two and nine times. The chain is built from TRBV6-5 and TRBJ1-5, with TRBD1 matching over 8 bases. V lost 4 bases to trimming and J lost 4 bases; unmatched junction nucleotides: 9. CDR1 is MNHEY, CDR2 SVGAGI, per germline. This CDR3 comprises 16 residues. This CDR3 is CASSSKTGAGNQPQHF. CDR3 DNA sequence: TGTGCCAGCAGTTCGAAGACAGGGGCGGGTAATCAGCCCCAGCATTTT.

V is TRBV23-1 and J is TRBJ2-7; D possibly corresponds to TRBD1 (6 bases). TRBV23-1 is flagged as an ORF with uncertain function. Between the trimmed V and J ends, which lost 6 bases and 6 bases, there was a span of 21 bases. CDR3 length: 15 residues. As DNA, the CDR3 is TGCGCCAGCAGCCTAAAACCGGGACAAAGGACCGAGCAGTACTTC. Its protein is CASSLKPGQRTEQYF.

The V and J genes are TRBV3-1 (or the pseudogene TRBV3-2) and TRBJ2-1; 7 nucleotides match TRBD1. This CDR3 spans 16 amino acids. The germline V gene encodes CDR1 LGHDT and CDR2 YNNKEL (reference sequence). The J segment lost 5 bases and the V segment lost 1 base, leaving 8 bases of the junction unmatched. CDR3 in amino acids: CASSQGQGEYNNEQFF. The CDR3 nucleotides are TGTGCCAGCAGCCAAGGTCAGGGGGAGTACAACAATGAGCAGTTCTTC.

This chain links TRBV5-1 with TRBJ1-5; TRBD1 matches at 7 bases. The CDR3 has 15 residues. Germline-derived CDR1 and CDR2 are SGHRS and YFSETQ. With 0 bases clipped from V and 5 bases from J, the junction kept 5 bases outside the gene matches. CDR3 nucleotide sequence: TGCGCCAGCAGCTTGGATGGGACAGAATATCAGCCCCAGCATTTT. Translated, it gives CASSLDGTEYQPQHF.

The chain is built from TRBV6-4 and TRBJ2-3; 12 bases match TRBD2. This CDR3 spans 14 amino acids. Germline CDR1 MRHNA, CDR2 SNTAGT. The junction had 0 bases not matched to a gene; V was cut back by 4 bases and J by 4 bases. Here the CDR3 reads CASSGTSGADTQYF. The DNA of the CDR3 is TGTGCCAGCAGTGGGACTAGCGGGGCAGATACGCAGTATTTT.

A word on this clone: The same CDR3 arises from other DNA sequences in this sample as well. The chain has TRBV7-3 and TRBJ1-1; TRBD1 matches at 8 bases. CDR3 length: 13 amino acids. Trimming took 5 bases from V and 4 from J; bases not matched to a gene: 3. Germline CDR1 SGHTA, CDR2 FQGTGA. The CDR3 nucleotides read TGTGCCAGCAGCCCTACAGGGGGCACTGAAGCTTTCTTT. Protein sequence: CASSPTGGTEAFF.

The chain has TRBV24-1 and TRBJ2-7; D gene unclear. V shed 4 bases and J shed 6 bases, with 12 bases lying between them. The CDR3 spans 13 residues. Looked up from germline, CDR1 is KGHDR and CDR2 is SFDVKD. Written as DNA, the CDR3 is TGTGCCACCAGTGACGCGATTTCACGCGAGCAGTACTTC. This encodes CATSDAISREQYF.

The chain recombines TRBV5-1 with TRBJ2-2; TRBD2 matches 13 bases. The CDR3 loop spans 17 amino acids. CDR1 is SGHRS, CDR2 YFSETQ, per germline. The J segment lost 3 bases and the V segment lost 7 bases, leaving 9 bases of the junction unmatched. CDR3 sequence reads: CASRRTSGSEDTGELFF. The DNA for the CDR3 is TGCGCCAGCCGGCGGACTAGCGGGAGTGAAGACACCGGGGAGCTGTTTTTT. The whole variable domain, remainder taken from reference TRBV5-1 and TRBJ2-2, is KAGVTQTPRYLIKTRGQQVTLSCSPISGHRSVSWYQQTPGQGLQFLFEYFSETQRNKGNFPGRFSGRQFSNSRSEMNVSTLELGDSALYLCASRRTSGSEDTGELFFGEGSRLTVL.

This clone has just a few counts. One junction end disagrees with the germline gene, perhaps due to a read error. J is TRBJ1-2 and V is TRBV4-1; 7 bases fit TRBD1. CDR1 MGHRA and CDR2 YSYEKL come from the germline V gene. There are 14 residues in the CDR3. CDR3 region: CASSQAQGQGGYTF. CDR3 nucleotide sequence: TGCGCCAGCAGTCAAGCACAGGGGCAGGGTGGCTACACCTTC.

This sequence joins TRBV28 and TRBJ1-1; D gene unclear. The germline gives CDR1 MDHEN, CDR2 SYDVKM. Trimming pared 5 bases from V and 11 bases from J, leaving 12 bases between. CDR3 length equals 11 residues. CDR3 sequence reads: CASSLRDGAFF. The CDR3 bases are TGTGCCAGCAGTCTACGGGATGGGGCTTTCTTT.

In this sample, this clone turned up once. The chain has TRBV27 and TRBJ2-7; 8 nucleotides match TRBD2. The ends lost 5 bases at V and 1 base at J; junction bases unmatched: 10. This CDR3 is 16 amino acids long. Per the germline V gene, CDR1 is MNHEY and CDR2 is SMNVEV (reference sequence). DNA of the CDR3: TGTGCCAGCAGTCCTTCGGGGGGGAGCCTTTCCTACGAGCAGTACTTC. Protein product: CASSPSGGSLSYEQYF.